These T cell receptor beta chains were read from a single sample in a study of radiation and T cells in renal cell carcinoma. Clones were read by immunoSEQ multiplex PCR, and TCRdb kept only the in-frame ones, dropping some. Of approximately 65,000 clones in the sample, approximately 80% were seen once. Sequences were derived from blood, sampled from a patient whose treatment included radiotherapy and nephrectomy. The receptors originated from a man aged 60 to 69 with renal cell carcinoma. Both conserved end residues are part of each CDR3. The D gene is left open where the match is weak. Only some rows state a clone size, as once, few, many or a class for expanded clones.

D gene	clone size	V gene	J gene	CDR3 protein	CDR3 DNA
NA	few	TRBV19	TRBJ2-1	CASSIFADPSAGEQFF	TGTGCCAGTAGTATTTTCGCGGACCCGAGTGCTGGGGAGCAGTTCTTC
NA	once	TRBV7-9	TRBJ2-1	CASSPAGGLYNEQFF	TGTGCCAGCAGCCCCGCGGGTGGCCTTTACAATGAGCAGTTCTTC
NA	NA	TRBV20-1	TRBJ2-3	CSASSTDTQYF	TGCAGTGCTAGCAGCACAGATACGCAGTATTTT
TRBD2	NA	TRBV4-2	TRBJ2-3	CASSRSLAGVTDTQYF	TGTGCCAGCAGCCGCTCACTAGCGGGAGTTACAGATACGCAGTATTTT
NA	NA	TRBV19	TRBJ2-1	CASKLKDEQFF	TGTGCCAGTAAACTGAAGGATGAGCAGTTCTTC
NA	NA	TRBV5-1	TRBJ1-5	CASSLRNRSLINQPQHF	TGCGCCAGCAGCCTTCGGAACAGGAGTTTAATCAATCAGCCCCAGCATTTT
TRBD1	NA	TRBV4-2	TRBJ1-2	CASSQGYINRGKAGYTF	TGTGCCAGCAGCCAAGGGTACATAAACAGGGGAAAGGCTGGCTACACCTTC
TRBD2	NA	TRBV7-9	TRBJ2-4	CASSLGLAGLKNIQYF	TGTGCCAGCAGCCTAGGACTAGCGGGATTAAAAAACATTCAGTACTTC
NA	NA	TRBV9	TRBJ2-5	CASSFSVNQETQYF	TGTGCCAGCAGCTTCTCGGTGAATCAAGAGACCCAGTACTTC
NA	NA	TRBV7-2	TRBJ1-2	CASSLEPGTHGYTF	TGTGCCAGCAGCTTAGAACCCGGGACTCATGGCTACACCTTC
NA	NA	TRBV25-1	TRBJ2-7	CASSRIYEQYF	TGTGCCAGCAGTAGAATCTACGAGCAGTACTTC
NA	NA	TRBV15	TRBJ1-2	CVTSREGFGYTF	TGTGTCACCAGCAGAGAGGGTTTTGGCTACACCTTC
NA	NA	TRBV7-9	TRBJ2-7	CASSLEAGAAYEQYF	TGTGCCAGCAGCTTAGAGGCGGGGGCGGCCTACGAGCAGTACTTC
NA	once	TRBV15	TRBJ1-5	CATRGRVASTPNQPQHF	TGTGCCACCAGGGGACGGGTGGCGTCTACCCCTAATCAGCCCCAGCATTTT
NA	NA	TRBV29-1	TRBJ1-2	CSVEENESGGYTF	TGCAGCGTTGAAGAGAATGAAAGCGGCGGCTACACCTTC
NA	NA	TRBV5-1	TRBJ2-1	CASSLRLDDPEQFF	TGCGCCAGCAGCTTGAGGTTAGATGATCCGGAGCAGTTCTTC
TRBD1	NA	TRBV13	TRBJ2-3	CASSLGQGESTDTQYF	TGTGCCAGCAGCTTGGGACAGGGGGAGAGCACAGATACGCAGTATTTT
TRBD1	NA	TRBV4-1	TRBJ1-2	CASSQEGTGKSYGYTF	TGCGCCAGCAGCCAGGAAGGGACAGGGAAGTCCTATGGCTACACCTTC
NA	NA	TRBV11-1	TRBJ1-1	CASSRDGEGGRSMNTEAFF	TGTGCCAGCAGCCGGGACGGGGAGGGCGGTCGGTCCATGAACACTGAAGCTTTCTTT
NA	NA	TRBV21-1	TRBJ2-5	CASSKIVKPGGETQYF	TGTGCCAGCAGCAAAATCGTAAAACCAGGCGGGGAGACCCAGTACTTC
TRBD2	few	TRBV7-9	TRBJ2-5	CASSLDGGYQETQYF	TGTGCCAGCAGCTTAGACGGGGGGTACCAAGAGACCCAGTACTTC
NA	once	TRBV20-1	TRBJ1-2	CSAPQTYGYTF	TGCAGTGCTCCTCAGACCTATGGCTACACCTTC
TRBD2	NA	TRBV11-3	TRBJ2-3	CASSPRLAAQYF	TGTGCCAGCAGCCCTAGACTAGCGGCCCAGTATTTT
TRBD2	NA	TRBV7-7	TRBJ2-3	CASSALAGASTDTQYF	TGTGCCAGCAGCGCTCTAGCGGGAGCTAGCACAGATACGCAGTATTTT
TRBD1	NA	TRBV6-1	TRBJ1-5	CASSVQGGFNQPQHF	TGTGCCAGCAGTGTCCAGGGGGGGTTCAATCAGCCCCAGCATTTT
NA	NA	TRBV19	TRBJ1-3	CASSPLAGVISGNTIYF	TGTGCCAGTAGTCCCCTCGCAGGTGTCATCTCTGGAAACACCATATATTTT
NA	NA	TRBV4-3	TRBJ2-3	CASSQTGIGTDTQYF	TGCGCCAGCAGCCAGACCGGGATAGGCACAGATACGCAGTATTTT
NA	NA	TRBV6-1	TRBJ1-1	CASSERTNTEAFF	TGTGCCAGCAGTGAAAGGACGAACACTGAAGCTTTCTTT
TRBD1	NA	TRBV7-2	TRBJ2-5	CASSLETGRETQYF	TGTGCCAGCAGCTTAGAGACAGGGCGAGAGACCCAGTACTTC
NA	NA	TRBV7-2	TRBJ2-3	CASSPGLVTDTQYF	TGTGCCAGCAGCCCAGGGTTAGTGACAGATACGCAGTATTTT
NA	NA	TRBV7-9	TRBJ1-1	CASSLAGGGSGEAFF	TGTGCCAGCAGCTTAGCGGGAGGGGGTTCGGGTGAAGCTTTCTTT
NA	NA	TRBV1	TRBJ2-1	CTSRFPGTSGRNEQFF	TGCACCAGCCGATTTCCCGGGACTAGCGGGAGAAATGAGCAGTTCTTC
NA	NA	TRBV7-2	TRBJ1-2	CASIPDRINYGYTF	TGTGCCAGCATCCCGGACAGAATAAACTATGGCTACACCTTC
NA	NA	TRBV4-3	TRBJ1-2	CASSQEGGTHANYGYTF	TGCGCCAGCAGCCAAGAGGGGGGGACCCACGCTAACTATGGCTACACCTTC
TRBD1	NA	TRBV6-1	TRBJ2-5	CASSAHGRGQETQYF	TGTGCCAGCAGTGCCCATGGCAGGGGGCAAGAGACCCAGTACTTC
TRBD1	NA	TRBV27	TRBJ2-5	CASSPTRDRGEETQYF	TGTGCCAGCAGTCCTACCCGGGACAGGGGCGAAGAGACCCAGTACTTC
NA	NA	TRBV7-2	TRBJ2-2	CASSPEFGELFF	TGTGCCAGCAGCCCCGAGTTCGGGGAGCTGTTTTTT
NA	NA	TRBV30	TRBJ1-2	CARHRAQGGYTF	TGTGCCCGCCACAGGGCCCAGGGTGGCTACACCTTC
TRBD2	NA	TRBV14	TRBJ2-1	CASSPPGSGGDNEQFF	TGTGCCAGCAGCCCCCCGGGTAGCGGGGGGGACAATGAGCAGTTCTTC
TRBD2	NA	TRBV28	TRBJ2-3	CASSHIGLAGGPVWLKDTQYF	TGTGCCAGCAGTCACATTGGACTAGCGGGAGGGCCGGTATGGTTAAAAGATACGCAGTATTTT
NA	NA	TRBV18	TRBJ2-1	CASSGMDYYNEQFF	TGTGCCAGCTCAGGGATGGACTACTACAATGAGCAGTTCTTC
NA	NA	TRBV14	TRBJ1-1	CASSQDRTGFGIF	TGTGCCAGCAGCCAAGATCGAACGGGGTTTGGGATCTTT
NA	many	TRBV27	TRBJ1-1	CASSFSGDTEAFF	TGTGCCAGCAGTTTTTCAGGGGACACTGAAGCTTTCTTT
NA	NA	TRBV5-6	TRBJ1-2	CASSLVELRAGYTF	TGTGCCAGCAGCTTGGTTGAGCTTCGGGCTGGCTACACCTTC
NA	NA	TRBV7-2	TRBJ1-2	CASSLRQAVGYTF	TGTGCCAGCAGCTTAAGGCAGGCCGTAGGCTACACCTTC
NA	NA	TRBV7-6	TRBJ2-5	CASSRQETQYF	TGTGCCAGCAGCCGACAAGAGACCCAGTACTTC